The entry that follows covers one T cell receptor (beta chain) sequence. Using immunoSEQ multiplex PCR, the repertoire was profiled, and TCRdb retains in-frame clones only, with some absent. The sample lists some 490,000 clones, approximately 81% seen once, with roughly an eighth in the top ten. The sample comes from a study of shared clonotypes between healthy human individuals. The CDR3 spans 16 residues. The V gene lost 7 bases and the J gene lost 0 bases, with 19 bases spanning the gap. Germline loops: CDR1 MNHNY, CDR2 SVGAGI (reference sequence). The origin of this receptor is a woman in her forties in good health. Some clones in this sample may be carry-over from other donors' samples. The V and J genes are TRBV6-6 and TRBJ2-7, with a possible D match to TRBD1 (6 bases). Sequencing input: PBMCs. The CDR3 protein is CASKRGGDRSSYEQYF. CDR3 coding DNA: TGTGCCAGCAAGCGCGGTGGAGACAGGAGCTCCTACGAGCAGTACTTC.